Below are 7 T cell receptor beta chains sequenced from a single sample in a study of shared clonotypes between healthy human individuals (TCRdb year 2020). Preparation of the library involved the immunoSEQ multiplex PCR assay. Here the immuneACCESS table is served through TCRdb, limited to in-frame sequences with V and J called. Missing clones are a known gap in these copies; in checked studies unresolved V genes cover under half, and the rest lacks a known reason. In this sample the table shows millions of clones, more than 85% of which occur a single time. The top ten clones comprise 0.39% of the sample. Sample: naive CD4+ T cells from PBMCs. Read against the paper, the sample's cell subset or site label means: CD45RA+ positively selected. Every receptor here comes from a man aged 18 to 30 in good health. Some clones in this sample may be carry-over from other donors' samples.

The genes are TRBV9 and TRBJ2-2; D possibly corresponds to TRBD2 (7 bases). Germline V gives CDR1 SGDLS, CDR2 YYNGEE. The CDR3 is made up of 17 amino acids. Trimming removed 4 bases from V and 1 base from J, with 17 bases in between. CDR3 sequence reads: CASSSPGRGQNTGELFF. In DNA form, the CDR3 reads TGTGCCAGCAGCTCACCGGGGAGGGGACAGAACACCGGGGAGCTGTTTTTT.

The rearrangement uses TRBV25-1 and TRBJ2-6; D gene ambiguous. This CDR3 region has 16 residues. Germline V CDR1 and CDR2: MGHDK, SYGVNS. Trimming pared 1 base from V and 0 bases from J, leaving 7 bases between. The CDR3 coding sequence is TGTGCCAGCAGTGAATTATCCCCCTCTGGGGCCAACGTCCTGACTTTC. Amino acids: CASSELSPSGANVLTF.

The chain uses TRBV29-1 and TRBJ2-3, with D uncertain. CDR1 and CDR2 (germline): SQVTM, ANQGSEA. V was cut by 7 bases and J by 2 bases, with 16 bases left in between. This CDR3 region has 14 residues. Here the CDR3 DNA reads TGCAGCGCCAAACCAGCGTTCTCCACAGATACGCAGTATTTT. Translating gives CSAKPAFSTDTQYF.

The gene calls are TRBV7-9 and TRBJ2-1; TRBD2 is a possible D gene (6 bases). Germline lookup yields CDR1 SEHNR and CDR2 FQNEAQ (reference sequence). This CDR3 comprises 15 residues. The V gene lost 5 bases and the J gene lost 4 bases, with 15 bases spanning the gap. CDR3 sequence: CASSRPQEGYNEQFF. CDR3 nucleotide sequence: TGTGCCAGCAGCCGTCCACAGGAGGGGTACAATGAGCAGTTCTTC.

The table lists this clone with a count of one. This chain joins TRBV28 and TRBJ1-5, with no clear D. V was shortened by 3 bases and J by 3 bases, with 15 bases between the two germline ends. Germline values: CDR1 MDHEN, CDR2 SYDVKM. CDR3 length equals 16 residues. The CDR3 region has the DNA TGTGCCAGCAGTTTCCGGGCCGAATCATACAATCAGCCCCAGCATTTT. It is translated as CASSFRAESYNQPQHF.

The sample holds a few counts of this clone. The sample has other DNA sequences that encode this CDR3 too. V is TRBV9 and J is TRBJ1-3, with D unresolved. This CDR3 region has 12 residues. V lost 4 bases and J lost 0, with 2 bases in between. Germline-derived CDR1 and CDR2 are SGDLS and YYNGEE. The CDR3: CASSPSGNTIYF. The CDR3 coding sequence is TGTGCCAGCAGCCCCTCTGGAAACACCATATATTTT.

In DNA form, the CDR3 reads TGCGCCAGCAGCCAAGATTTTTCGGACAGCTGGAACACCATATATTTT. Amino acid sequence: CASSQDFSDSWNTIYF. The chain recombines TRBV4-1 with TRBJ1-3; TRBD1 is a possible D gene (6 bases). Trimming took off 0 bases at V and 7 bases at J, with 16 bases between the two ends. Per the germline V gene, CDR1 is MGHRA and CDR2 is YSYEKL. CDR3 size: 16 residues.